One and the same sample provided the 19 T cell receptor beta chains below, sequenced in a study of OX40 agonist ivuxolimab in advanced cancers. The protocol was immunoSEQ multiplex PCR, while the TCRdb copy is restricted to in-frame clones and leaves out a portion. The data contain fewer than 40,000 clones, approximately 89% of them singletons. Specimen: CD4+ or CD8+ T cells sorted from blood, collected in a trial of the OX40 agonist ivuxolimab. The source of these receptors is an adult with an advanced solid tumor such as melanoma, head and neck, liver or kidney cancer.

The table lists this clone with a count of one. The chain is built from TRBV25-1 and TRBJ1-1, with 8 nucleotides matching TRBD1. This CDR3 contains 16 residues. Germline CDR1 MGHDK, CDR2 SYGVNS. Trimming took 2 bases from V and 1 from J; bases not matched to a gene: 6. CDR3: CASSEDYGQGNTEAFF. CDR3 nucleotide sequence: TGTGCCAGCAGTGAAGACTACGGACAGGGGAACACTGAAGCTTTCTTT. Full variable domain (rest looked up from reference TRBV25-1 and TRBJ1-1): EADIYQTPRYLVIGTGKKITLECSQTMGHDKMYWYQQDPGMELHLIHYSYGVNSTEKGDLSSESTVSRIRTEHFPLTLESARPSHTSQYLCASSEDYGQGNTEAFFGQGTRLTVV.

The chain employs TRBV10-3 and TRBJ2-2, with TRBD2 matching over 7 bases. V shed 0 bases, J shed 7 bases, and the junction held 2 bases outside the gene matches. The CDR3 sequence is 14 residues long. Germline CDR1 reads ENHRY; CDR2 reads SYGVKD. CDR3 in amino acids: CAISESGGSGELFF. CDR3 DNA: TGTGCCATCAGTGAGTCGGGGGGGAGCGGGGAGCTGTTTTTT.

The rearrangement joins TRBV6-1 to TRBJ2-3; D perhaps matches TRBD2 (5 bases). This CDR3 has 18 residues. Germline assignment: CDR1 MNHNS and CDR2 SASEGT. Trimming left V 4 bases short and J 6 bases short, with 26 bases between. CDR3 protein: CASSAYVRWTQMGDTQYF. CDR3 DNA: TGTGCCAGCAGTGCTTATGTTCGATGGACTCAAATGGGGGATACGCAGTATTTT.

The chain is built from TRBV7-9 and TRBJ2-3; D unresolved. The V gene lost 1 base and the J gene lost 1 base, with 0 bases spanning the gap. The CDR3 loop spans 12 amino acids. Germline lookup yields CDR1 SEHNR and CDR2 FQNEAQ (reference sequence). CDR3 protein: CASSLGTDTQYF. In DNA, the CDR3 is TGTGCCAGCAGCTTAGGCACAGATACGCAGTATTTT.

V usage is TRBV19 and J usage is TRBJ1-4; 8 bases fit TRBD1. CDR3 length equals 14 residues. Germline V CDR1 and CDR2: LNHDA, SQIVND (reference sequence). Unmatched junction bases numbered 4, after V lost 7 bases and J lost 3 bases. CDR3 DNA sequence: TGTGCCAGTATGGACAGGGAGTCTAATGAAAAACTGTTTTTT. It codes for CASMDRESNEKLFF.

J is TRBJ2-1 and V is TRBV9; D uncertain. Trimming shortened V by 0 bases and J by 6 bases, and 7 bases separated the two germline ends. The CDR3 sequence is 13 residues long. Germline loops: CDR1 SGDLS, CDR2 YYNGEE. CDR3: CASSVGTTNEQFF. The CDR3 nucleotides are TGTGCCAGCAGCGTAGGCACTACCAATGAGCAGTTCTTC.

The chain combines TRBV29-1 with TRBJ1-1, with a tentative D call TRBD1 (6 bases). CDR1 is SQVTM, CDR2 ANQGSEA, per germline. V was pared by 5 bases and J by 5 bases, with 15 bases between. This CDR3 region has 13 residues. The CDR3 loop is CSVTGWAGTEAFF. CDR3 sequence (DNA): TGCAGCGTTACAGGGTGGGCAGGGACTGAAGCTTTCTTT.

This sequence joins TRBV19 and TRBJ2-6, with D unresolved. Trimming pared 6 bases from V and 0 bases from J, leaving 6 bases between. The CDR3 is 14 residues long. The germline CDR1 and CDR2 sequences are LNHDA and SQIVND (reference sequence). For the CDR3, the DNA is TGTGCCAGTAGGACGGGCTCTGGGGCCAACGTCCTGACTTTC. Its protein is CASRTGSGANVLTF.

This chain joins TRBV11-2 and TRBJ2-5, with a tentative D call TRBD2 (5 bases). Germline-derived CDR1 and CDR2 are SGHAT and FQNNGV. Deletions cut 1 base from V and 5 bases from J, with 11 bases between. The CDR3 contains 14 residues. In DNA form, the CDR3 reads TGTGCCAGCAGCTTAGTACGGGGAATGGAGACCCAGTACTTC. It encodes CASSLVRGMETQYF.

The chain has TRBV9 and TRBJ2-7, with D unclear. The CDR3 loop spans 12 amino acids. The V gene lost 1 base and the J gene lost 6 bases, with 8 bases spanning the gap. Germline V gives CDR1 SGDLS, CDR2 YYNGEE. This chain's CDR3 is CASSVNSGEQYF. Written as DNA, the CDR3 is TGTGCCAGCAGCGTAAATAGTGGCGAGCAGTACTTC.

The chain has TRBV7-2 and TRBJ2-1; tentatively, D is TRBD2 (6 bases). Germline V gene data show CDR1 as SGHTA and CDR2 as FQGNSA. V was pared by 4 bases and J by 6 bases, with 16 bases between. The CDR3 consists of 15 residues. This chain's CDR3 is CASSYAAGPGNEQFF. In DNA, the CDR3 is TGTGCCAGCAGCTATGCGGCGGGGCCGGGCAATGAGCAGTTCTTC.

The chain employs TRBV5-5 and TRBJ2-5, with D perhaps given as TRBD1 or TRBD2 (5 bases each). Trimming took off 0 bases at V and 3 bases at J, with 12 bases between the two ends. Germline CDR1 and CDR2: SGHKS and YYEKEE (reference sequence). This CDR3 is built from 15 residues. CDR3 bases: TGTGCCAGCAGCTTGGTCCCTGGGGACGAAGAGACCCAGTACTTC. It translates to CASSLVPGDEETQYF.

This clone is classed as medium-sized. The V gene is TRBV11-2, the J gene TRBJ2-3, with no clear D. CDR3 length: 13 residues. The germline V gene has CDR1 SGHAT and CDR2 FQNNGV. V gave up 2 bases and J gave up 7 bases, with 10 bases separating them. Written as DNA, the CDR3 is TGTGCCAGCAGCTTATTTGCAGACTATACGCAGTATTTT. This encodes CASSLFADYTQYF.

The chain recombines TRBV27 with TRBJ2-5; maybe TRBD2 (6 bases). V was cut by 6 bases and J by 2 bases, with 19 bases left in between. Germline loops: CDR1 MNHEY, CDR2 SMNVEV (reference sequence). This CDR3 has 16 residues. The CDR3 DNA reads TGTGCCAGCAGCCTCAGGGTGGAGGGACCACAAGAGACCCAGTACTTC. It translates to CASSLRVEGPQETQYF.

V is TRBV6-6 and J is TRBJ2-7; 9 positions agree with TRBD1. V lost 7 bases and J lost 5; bases outside the gene matches: 3. The CDR3 runs to 12 residues. Germline assignment: CDR1 MNHNY and CDR2 SVGAGI (reference sequence). The CDR3 is CASTTGGHEQYF. The CDR3 DNA follows: TGTGCCAGCACTACAGGGGGCCACGAGCAGTACTTC.

The gene calls are TRBV18 and TRBJ1-1; the D gene is possibly TRBD1 (5 bases). The CDR3 covers 13 residues. CDR1 KGHSH and CDR2 LQKENI come from the germline V gene. Trimming pared 4 bases from V and 7 bases from J, leaving 13 bases between. CDR3 in amino acids: CASSQRDGNEAFF. CDR3 sequence (DNA): TGTGCCAGCTCACAACGGGACGGTAATGAAGCTTTCTTT. Based on the CDR3 plus reference TRBV18 and TRBJ1-1, the full variable domain is NAGVMQNPRHLVRRRGQEARLRCSPMKGHSHVYWYRQLPEEGLKFMVYLQKENIIDESGMPKERFSAEFPKEGPSILRIQQVVRGDSAAYFCASSQRDGNEAFFGQGTRLTVV.

The V call is TRBV15, the J call TRBJ2-2, with 10 bases matching TRBD2. The CDR3 runs to 18 residues. Germline V lookup: CDR1 LNHNV, CDR2 YYDKDF (reference sequence). V was pared by 3 bases and J by 9 bases, with 16 bases of the junction left unmatched. The CDR3 region has the DNA TGTGCCACCAGCAGGGGAGAAATTCTAGCGGGAGAGATTAGGGAGCTGTTTTTT. This sequence encodes CATSRGEILAGEIRELFF.

The V and J genes are TRBV6-4 and TRBJ1-1; tentative D call: TRBD1 (6 bases). The CDR3 loop spans 13 amino acids. Germline values: CDR1 MRHNA, CDR2 SNTAGT. With 3 bases removed from V and 3 bases from J, the gap between germline ends came to 8 bases. CDR3 residues: CASSEKGDTEAFF. Here the CDR3 DNA reads TGTGCCAGCAGTGAGAAGGGGGACACTGAAGCTTTCTTT.

The chain recombines TRBV4-2 with TRBJ2-1; possibly TRBD2 for D (6 bases). V was clipped by 1 base and J by 7 bases, with 14 bases between them. The CDR3 spans 15 residues. Germline V CDR1 and CDR2: LGHNA, YNFKEQ. CDR3 region: CASSQGVTSLNEQFF. The DNA of the CDR3 is TGTGCCAGCAGCCAAGGGGTTACTAGCTTGAATGAGCAGTTCTTC.